The clone carrying this T cell receptor beta chain was recorded once. Its specificity is unknown. Thawed PBMCs were FACS-sorted into unstimulated CD4+CD25+CD127- regulatory T cells, CD4+CD25- non-regulatory cells, CD4 and CD8 cells. The data belong to a study of Tregs in tolerant kidney transplant recipients. CDR3 length equals 11 residues. Germline V gene lookup returns CDR1 MRHNA and CDR2 SNTAGT. V lost 4 bases, J lost 5 bases, and 4 bases lay in between. The table came from immunoSEQ multiplex PCR; TCRdb's copy has only in-frame clones and leaves some out. The table includes 69,000 or so clones, about 88% detected once. Study-wide findings and caveats: Expanding Tregs on activated donor B cells appeared to best identify donor-specific TCRbeta clones. Some patients' samples used different primers over time, so nucleotide sequences weren't comparable. No direct test of biological reproducibility was done here.

The TCR comes from a human donor who received a combined kidney and bone marrow transplant. J is TRBJ2-3 and V is TRBV6-4; D not certain. The sample in question was CD4+ T cells from blood, obtained before the transplant. The CDR3 region is CASSGGDTQYF. The CDR3 DNA reads as TGTGCCAGCAGTGGAGGAGATACGCAGTATTTT.